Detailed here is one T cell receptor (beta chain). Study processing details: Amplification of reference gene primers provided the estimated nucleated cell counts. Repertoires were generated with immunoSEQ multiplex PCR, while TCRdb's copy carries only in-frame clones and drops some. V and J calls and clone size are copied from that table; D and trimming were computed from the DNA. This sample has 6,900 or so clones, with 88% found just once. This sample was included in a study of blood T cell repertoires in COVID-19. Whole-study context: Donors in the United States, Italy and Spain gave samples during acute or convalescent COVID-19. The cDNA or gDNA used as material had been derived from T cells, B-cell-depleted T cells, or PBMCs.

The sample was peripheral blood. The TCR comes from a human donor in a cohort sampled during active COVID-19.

In DNA form, the CDR3 reads TGTGCCAGCAGGACAGGGAATGGCTACACCTTC. Translation: CASRTGNGYTF. The gene calls are TRBV6-5 and TRBJ1-2; 7 bases fit TRBD1. J was trimmed by 6 bases and V by 6 bases; bases with no gene match: 1. The CDR3 spans 11 residues. CDR1 and CDR2 from the germline V gene are MNHEY and SVGAGI.